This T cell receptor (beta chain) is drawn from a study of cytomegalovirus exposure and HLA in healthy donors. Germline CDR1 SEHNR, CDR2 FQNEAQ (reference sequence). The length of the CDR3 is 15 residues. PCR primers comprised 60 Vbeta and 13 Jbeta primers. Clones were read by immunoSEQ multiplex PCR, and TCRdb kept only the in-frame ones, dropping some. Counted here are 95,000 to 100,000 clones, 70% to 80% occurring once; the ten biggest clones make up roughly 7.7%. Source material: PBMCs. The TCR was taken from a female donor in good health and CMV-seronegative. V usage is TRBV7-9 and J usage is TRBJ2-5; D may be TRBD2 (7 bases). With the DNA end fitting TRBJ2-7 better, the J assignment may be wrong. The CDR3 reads CASSASGGRSGEQYF. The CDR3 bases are TGTGCCAGCAGCGCGTCCGGGGGGCGCTCCGGCGAGCAGTACTTC.